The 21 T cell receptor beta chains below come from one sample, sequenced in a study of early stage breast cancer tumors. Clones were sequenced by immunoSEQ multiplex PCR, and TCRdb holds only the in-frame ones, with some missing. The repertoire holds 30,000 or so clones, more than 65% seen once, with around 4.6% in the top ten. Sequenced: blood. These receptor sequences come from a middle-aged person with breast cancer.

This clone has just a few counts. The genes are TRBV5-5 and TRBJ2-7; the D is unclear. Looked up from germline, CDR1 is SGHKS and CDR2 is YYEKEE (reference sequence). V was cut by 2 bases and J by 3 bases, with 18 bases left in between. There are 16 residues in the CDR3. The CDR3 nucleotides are TGTGCCAGCAGCTTCTGGAGTCTCATCGGCGGCTACGAGCAGTACTTC. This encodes CASSFWSLIGGYEQYF.

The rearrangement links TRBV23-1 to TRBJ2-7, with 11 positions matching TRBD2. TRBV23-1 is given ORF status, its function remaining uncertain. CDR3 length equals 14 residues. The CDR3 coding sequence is TGCGTGGCCCGCCTAGCGGGAGGCCACGGGGAGCAGTACTTC. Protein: CVARLAGGHGEQYF.

The CDR3 here is CASSQTLTTGSYEQYF. CDR3 DNA: TGCGCCAGCAGCCAGACCCTAACGACAGGTTCCTACGAGCAGTACTTC. The chain uses TRBV4-1 and TRBJ2-7; a weak D match, TRBD1 (6 bases). Germline CDR1 is MGHRA and CDR2 is YSYEKL. The V end lost 3 bases, the J end lost 1 base, and 16 bases lay between the germline ends. The CDR3 is made up of 16 amino acids.

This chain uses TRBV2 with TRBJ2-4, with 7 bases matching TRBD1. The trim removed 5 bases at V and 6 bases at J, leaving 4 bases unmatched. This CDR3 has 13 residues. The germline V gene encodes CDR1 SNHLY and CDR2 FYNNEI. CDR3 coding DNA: TGTGCCAGCAGTCAGGGGGTTGGAAACATTCAGTACTTC. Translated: CASSQGVGNIQYF. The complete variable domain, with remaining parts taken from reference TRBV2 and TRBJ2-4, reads EPEVTQTPSHQVTQMGQEVILRCVPISNHLYFYWYRQILGQKVEFLVSFYNNEISEKSEIFDDQFSVERPDGSNFTLKIRSTKLEDSAMYFCASSQGVGNIQYFGAGTRLSVL.

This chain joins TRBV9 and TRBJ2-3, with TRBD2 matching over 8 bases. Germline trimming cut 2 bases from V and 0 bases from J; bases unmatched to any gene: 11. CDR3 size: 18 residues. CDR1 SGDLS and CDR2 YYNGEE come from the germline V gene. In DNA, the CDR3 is TGTGCCAGCAGCGTTGGAACCGGGACTAGGTTTAGCACAGATACGCAGTATTTT. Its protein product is CASSVGTGTRFSTDTQYF.

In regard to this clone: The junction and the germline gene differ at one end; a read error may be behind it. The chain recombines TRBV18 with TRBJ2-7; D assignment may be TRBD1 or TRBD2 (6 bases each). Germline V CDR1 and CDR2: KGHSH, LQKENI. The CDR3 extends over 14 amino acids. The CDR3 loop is CASSPDGGSDEQYF. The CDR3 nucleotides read TGTGCCAGCTCACCCGACGGGGGCTCCGACGAGCAGTACTTC.

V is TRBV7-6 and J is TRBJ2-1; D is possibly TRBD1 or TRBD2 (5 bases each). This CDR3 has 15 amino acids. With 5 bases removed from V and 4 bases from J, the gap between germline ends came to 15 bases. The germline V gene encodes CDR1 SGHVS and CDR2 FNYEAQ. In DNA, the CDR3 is TGTGCCAGCAGCATTGCCGGGACGCTATACAATGAGCAGTTCTTC. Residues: CASSIAGTLYNEQFF.

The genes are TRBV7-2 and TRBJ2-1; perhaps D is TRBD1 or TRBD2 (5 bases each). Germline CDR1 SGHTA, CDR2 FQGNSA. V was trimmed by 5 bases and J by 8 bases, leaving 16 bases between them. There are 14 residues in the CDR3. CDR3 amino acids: CASSPRTGADEQFF. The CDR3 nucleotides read TGTGCCAGCAGCCCCAGGACTGGGGCCGATGAGCAGTTCTTC.

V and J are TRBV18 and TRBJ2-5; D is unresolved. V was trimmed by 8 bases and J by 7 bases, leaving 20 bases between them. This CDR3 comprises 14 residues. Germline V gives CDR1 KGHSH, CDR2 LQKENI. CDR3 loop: CASAISQAPGTQYF. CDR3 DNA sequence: TGTGCCAGCGCAATAAGCCAAGCGCCGGGGACCCAGTACTTC.

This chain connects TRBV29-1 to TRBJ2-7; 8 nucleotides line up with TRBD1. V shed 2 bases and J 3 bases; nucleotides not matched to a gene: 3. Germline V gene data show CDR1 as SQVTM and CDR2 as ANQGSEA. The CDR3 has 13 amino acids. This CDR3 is CSVEQGAGYEQYF. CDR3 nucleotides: TGCAGCGTTGAACAGGGGGCGGGCTACGAGCAGTACTTC.

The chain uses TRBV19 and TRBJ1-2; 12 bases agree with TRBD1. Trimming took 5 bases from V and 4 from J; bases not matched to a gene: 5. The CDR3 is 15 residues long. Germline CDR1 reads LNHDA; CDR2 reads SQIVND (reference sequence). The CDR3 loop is CASSPGQGASYGYTF. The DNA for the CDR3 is TGTGCCAGTAGTCCGGGACAGGGGGCGAGCTATGGCTACACCTTC.

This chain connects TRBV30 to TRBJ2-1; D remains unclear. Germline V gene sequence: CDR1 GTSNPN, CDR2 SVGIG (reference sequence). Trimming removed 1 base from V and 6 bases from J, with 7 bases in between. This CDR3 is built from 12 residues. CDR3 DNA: TGTGCCTGGAGTGAACACCCCAATGAGCAGTTCTTC. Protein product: CAWSEHPNEQFF.

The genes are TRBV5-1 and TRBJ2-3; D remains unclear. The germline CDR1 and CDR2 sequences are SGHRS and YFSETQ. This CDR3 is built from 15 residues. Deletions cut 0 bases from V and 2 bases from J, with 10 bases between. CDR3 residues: CASSLGGQITDTQYF. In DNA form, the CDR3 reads TGCGCCAGCAGCTTGGGTGGGCAAATCACAGATACGCAGTATTTT.

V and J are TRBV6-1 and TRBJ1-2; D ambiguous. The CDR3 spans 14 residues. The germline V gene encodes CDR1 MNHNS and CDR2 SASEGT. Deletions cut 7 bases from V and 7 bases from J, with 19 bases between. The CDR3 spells CASTLGPTNRGYTF. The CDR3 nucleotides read TGTGCCAGCACCCTTGGACCTACCAATCGTGGCTACACCTTC.

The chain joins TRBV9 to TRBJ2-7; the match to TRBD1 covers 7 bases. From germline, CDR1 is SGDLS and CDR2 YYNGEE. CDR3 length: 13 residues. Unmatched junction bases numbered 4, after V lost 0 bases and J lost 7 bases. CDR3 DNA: TGTGCCAGCAGCGTAGGACAGGGTAGGGAGCAGTACTTC. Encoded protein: CASSVGQGREQYF.

CDR3 nucleotides: TGCGCCAGCAGCTCCTGGGGGGGAACTGAAGCTTTCTTT. Translating gives CASSSWGGTEAFF. The J gene is TRBJ1-1, the V gene TRBV5-1, with a tentative D call TRBD1 (5 bases). The length of the CDR3 is 13 residues. The germline V and J ends were trimmed by 3 bases and 5 bases, with 11 bases remaining between them. CDR1 and CDR2 from the germline V gene are SGHRS and YFSETQ.

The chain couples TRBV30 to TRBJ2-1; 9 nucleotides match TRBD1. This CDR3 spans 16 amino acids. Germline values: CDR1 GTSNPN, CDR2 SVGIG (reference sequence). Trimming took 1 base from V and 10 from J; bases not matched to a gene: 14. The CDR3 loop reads CAWSEQGDRVLGEQFF. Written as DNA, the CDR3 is TGTGCCTGGAGTGAACAAGGGGACAGGGTACTCGGAGAGCAGTTCTTC.

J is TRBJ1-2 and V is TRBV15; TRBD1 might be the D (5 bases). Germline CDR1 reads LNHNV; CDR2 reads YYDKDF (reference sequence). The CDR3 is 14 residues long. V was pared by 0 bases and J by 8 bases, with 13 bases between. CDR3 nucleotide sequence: TGTGCCACCAGCAGAGATATAGCTGGGGGAGGCTACACCTTC. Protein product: CATSRDIAGGGYTF. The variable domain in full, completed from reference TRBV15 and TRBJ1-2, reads DAMVIQNPRYQVTQFGKPVTLSCSQTLNHNVMYWYQQKSSQAPKLLFHYYDKDFNNEADTPDNFQSRRPNTSFCFLDIRSPGLGDTAMYLCATSRDIAGGGYTFGSGTRLTVV.

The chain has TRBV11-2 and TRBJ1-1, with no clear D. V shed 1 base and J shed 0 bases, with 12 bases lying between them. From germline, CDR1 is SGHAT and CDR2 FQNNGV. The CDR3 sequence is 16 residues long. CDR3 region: CASSLVVGLLNTEAFF. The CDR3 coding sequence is TGTGCCAGCAGCTTAGTGGTCGGACTGCTGAACACTGAAGCTTTCTTT.

The chain's CDR3 is CASSPWTGGGYGYTF. The CDR3 nucleotides are TGTGCCAGCAGCCCTTGGACAGGGGGGGGCTATGGCTACACCTTC. The rearrangement joins TRBV11-2 to TRBJ1-2; TRBD1 matches 10 bases. The J segment lost 4 bases and the V segment lost 5 bases, leaving 7 bases of the junction unmatched. Germline V lookup: CDR1 SGHAT, CDR2 FQNNGV. This CDR3 region has 15 residues.

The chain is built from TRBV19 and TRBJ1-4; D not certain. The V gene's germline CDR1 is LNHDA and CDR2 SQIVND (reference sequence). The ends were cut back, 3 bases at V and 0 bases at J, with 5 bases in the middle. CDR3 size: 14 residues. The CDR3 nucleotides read TGTGCCAGTAGTATGAGGGCAACTAATGAAAAACTGTTTTTT. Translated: CASSMRATNEKLFF.